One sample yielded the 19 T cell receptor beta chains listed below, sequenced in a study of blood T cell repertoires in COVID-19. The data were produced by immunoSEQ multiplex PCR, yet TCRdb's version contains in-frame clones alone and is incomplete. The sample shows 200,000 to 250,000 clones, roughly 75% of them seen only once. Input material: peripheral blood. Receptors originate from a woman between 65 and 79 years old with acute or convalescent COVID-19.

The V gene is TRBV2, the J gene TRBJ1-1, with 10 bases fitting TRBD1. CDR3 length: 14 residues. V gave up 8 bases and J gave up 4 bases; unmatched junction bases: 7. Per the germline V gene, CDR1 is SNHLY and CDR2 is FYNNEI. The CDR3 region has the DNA TGTGCCAGCCAAATGACAGGGGGCGGCACTGAAGCTTTCTTT. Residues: CASQMTGGGTEAFF. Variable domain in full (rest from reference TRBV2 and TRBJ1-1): EPEVTQTPSHQVTQMGQEVILRCVPISNHLYFYWYRQILGQKVEFLVSFYNNEISEKSEIFDDQFSVERPDGSNFTLKIRSTKLEDSAMYFCASQMTGGGTEAFFGQGTRLTVV.

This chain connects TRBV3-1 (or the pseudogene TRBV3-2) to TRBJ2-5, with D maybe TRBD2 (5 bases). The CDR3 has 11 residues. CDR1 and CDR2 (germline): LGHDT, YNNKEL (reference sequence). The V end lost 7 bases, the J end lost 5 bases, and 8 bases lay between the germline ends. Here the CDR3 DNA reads TGTGCCAGCATGTCTAGCGAGACCCAGTACTTC. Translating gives CASMSSETQYF.

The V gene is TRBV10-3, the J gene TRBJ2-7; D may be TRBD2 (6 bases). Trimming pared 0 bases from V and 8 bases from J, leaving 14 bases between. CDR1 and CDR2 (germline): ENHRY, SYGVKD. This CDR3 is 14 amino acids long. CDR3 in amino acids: CAISESLAPAQQYF. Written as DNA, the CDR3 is TGTGCCATCAGTGAGTCTCTAGCGCCGGCTCAGCAGTACTTC.

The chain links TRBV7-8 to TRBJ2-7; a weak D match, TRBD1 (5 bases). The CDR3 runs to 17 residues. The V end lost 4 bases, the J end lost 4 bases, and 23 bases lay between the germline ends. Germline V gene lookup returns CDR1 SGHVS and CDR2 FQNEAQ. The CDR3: CASSSQVALQVRYEQYF. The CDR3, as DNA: TGTGCCAGCAGCTCTCAGGTCGCCCTACAGGTTCGGTACGAGCAGTACTTC.

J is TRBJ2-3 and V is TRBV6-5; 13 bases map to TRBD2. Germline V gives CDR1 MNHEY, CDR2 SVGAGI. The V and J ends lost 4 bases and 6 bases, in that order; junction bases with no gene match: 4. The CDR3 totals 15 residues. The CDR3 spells CASSSGLAGVDTQYF. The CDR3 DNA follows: TGTGCCAGCAGTTCCGGACTAGCGGGGGTGGATACGCAGTATTTT.

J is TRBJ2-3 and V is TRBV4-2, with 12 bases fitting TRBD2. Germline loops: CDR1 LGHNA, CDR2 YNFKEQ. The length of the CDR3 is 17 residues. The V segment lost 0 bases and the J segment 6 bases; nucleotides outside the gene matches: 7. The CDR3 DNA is TGTGCCAGCAGCCAAGATGGACTAGCGGGGCCTGGGGATACGCAGTATTTT. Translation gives CASSQDGLAGPGDTQYF.

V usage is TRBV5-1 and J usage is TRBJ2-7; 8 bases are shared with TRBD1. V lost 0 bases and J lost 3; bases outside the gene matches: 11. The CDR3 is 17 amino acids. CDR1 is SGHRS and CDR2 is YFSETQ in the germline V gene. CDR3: CASSLAAAGGANYEQYF. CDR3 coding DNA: TGCGCCAGCAGCTTGGCCGCCGCAGGGGGCGCGAACTACGAGCAGTACTTC.

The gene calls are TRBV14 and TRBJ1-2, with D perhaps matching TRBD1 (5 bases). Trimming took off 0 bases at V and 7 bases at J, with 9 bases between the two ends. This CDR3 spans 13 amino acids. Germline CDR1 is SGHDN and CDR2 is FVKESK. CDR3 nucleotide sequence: TGTGCCAGCAGCCAAGAGAGACAGACTGGCTACACCTTC. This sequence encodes CASSQERQTGYTF.

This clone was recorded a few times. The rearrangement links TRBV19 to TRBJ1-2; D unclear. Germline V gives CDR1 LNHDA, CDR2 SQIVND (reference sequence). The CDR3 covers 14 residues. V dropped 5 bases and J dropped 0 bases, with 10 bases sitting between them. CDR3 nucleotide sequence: TGTGCCAGTAGTGGAACAGTGACTAACTATGGCTACACCTTC. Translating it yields CASSGTVTNYGYTF.

The CDR3 sequence is CASSTGTPRNTQYF. CDR3 nucleotide sequence: TGTGCCAGTAGTACAGGGACTCCGCGGAATACGCAGTATTTT. The V call is TRBV19, the J call TRBJ2-3; a possible D gene is TRBD2 (6 bases). V was cut by 4 bases and J by 7 bases, with 15 bases left in between. Looked up from germline, CDR1 is LNHDA and CDR2 is SQIVND (reference sequence). This CDR3 comprises 14 residues.

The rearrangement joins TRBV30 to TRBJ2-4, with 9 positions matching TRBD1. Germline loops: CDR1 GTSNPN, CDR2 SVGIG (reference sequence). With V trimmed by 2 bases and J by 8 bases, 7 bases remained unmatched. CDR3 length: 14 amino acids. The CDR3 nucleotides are TGTGCCTGGAGTCCGGGACAGGGCGCGGACATTCAGTACTTC. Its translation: CAWSPGQGADIQYF.

The CDR3 bases are TGTGCCAGCAGTTGGGCCTACAGGGGAAGTCAGCCCCAGCATTTT. Translated: CASSWAYRGSQPQHF. This chain joins TRBV6-2 or TRBV6-3 and TRBJ1-5, with 7 bases identical to TRBD1. The CDR3 loop spans 15 amino acids. Trimming removed 4 bases from V and 6 bases from J; junction bases left unmatched: 9. Germline CDR1 MNHEY, CDR2 SVGEGT.

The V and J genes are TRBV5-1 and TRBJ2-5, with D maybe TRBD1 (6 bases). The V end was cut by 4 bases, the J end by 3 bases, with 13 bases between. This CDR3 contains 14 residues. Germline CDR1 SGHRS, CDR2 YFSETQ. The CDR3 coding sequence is TGCGCCAGCAGCAAAGGACAGACAGAAGAGACCCAGTACTTC. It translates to CASSKGQTEETQYF.

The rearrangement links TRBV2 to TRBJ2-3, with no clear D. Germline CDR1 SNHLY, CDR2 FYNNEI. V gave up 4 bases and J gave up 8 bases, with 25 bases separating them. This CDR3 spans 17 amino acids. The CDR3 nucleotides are TGTGCCAGCAGTGCGTATGCGGCTCTTACCCAACCTACTACGCAGTATTTT. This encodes CASSAYAALTQPTTQYF.

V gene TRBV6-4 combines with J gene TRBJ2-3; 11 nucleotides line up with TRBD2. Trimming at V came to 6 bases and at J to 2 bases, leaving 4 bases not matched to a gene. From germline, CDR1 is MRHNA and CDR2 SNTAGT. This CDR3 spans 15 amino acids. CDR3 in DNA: TGTGCCAGCAGGAAGACTAGCGGGAACACAGATACGCAGTATTTT. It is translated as CASRKTSGNTDTQYF.

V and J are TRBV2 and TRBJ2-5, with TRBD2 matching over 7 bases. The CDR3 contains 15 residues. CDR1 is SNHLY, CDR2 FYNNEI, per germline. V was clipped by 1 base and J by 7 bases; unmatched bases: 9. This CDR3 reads CASSEVPSGLGTQYF. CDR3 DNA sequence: TGTGCCAGCAGTGAAGTGCCTAGCGGCCTAGGGACCCAGTACTTC.

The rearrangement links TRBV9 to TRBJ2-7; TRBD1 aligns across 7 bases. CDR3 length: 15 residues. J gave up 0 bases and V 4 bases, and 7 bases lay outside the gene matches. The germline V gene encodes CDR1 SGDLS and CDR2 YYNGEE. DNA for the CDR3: TGTGCCAGCAGCACGAGTGGACAGGTCTCCTACGAGCAGTACTTC. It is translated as CASSTSGQVSYEQYF.

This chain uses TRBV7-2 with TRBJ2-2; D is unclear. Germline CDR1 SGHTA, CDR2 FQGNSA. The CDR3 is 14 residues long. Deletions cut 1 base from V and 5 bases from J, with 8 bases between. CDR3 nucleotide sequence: TGTGCCAGCAGCTTAGTGTCTAGGACCGGGGAGCTGTTTTTT. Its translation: CASSLVSRTGELFF.

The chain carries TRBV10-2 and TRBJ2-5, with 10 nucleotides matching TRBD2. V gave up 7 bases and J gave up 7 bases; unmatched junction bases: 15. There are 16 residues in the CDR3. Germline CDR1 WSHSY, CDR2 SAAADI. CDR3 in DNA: TGCGCCAGCAAAGCGGGGGGGCCCAATTTTGGAGGGACCCAGTACTTC. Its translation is CASKAGGPNFGGTQYF.